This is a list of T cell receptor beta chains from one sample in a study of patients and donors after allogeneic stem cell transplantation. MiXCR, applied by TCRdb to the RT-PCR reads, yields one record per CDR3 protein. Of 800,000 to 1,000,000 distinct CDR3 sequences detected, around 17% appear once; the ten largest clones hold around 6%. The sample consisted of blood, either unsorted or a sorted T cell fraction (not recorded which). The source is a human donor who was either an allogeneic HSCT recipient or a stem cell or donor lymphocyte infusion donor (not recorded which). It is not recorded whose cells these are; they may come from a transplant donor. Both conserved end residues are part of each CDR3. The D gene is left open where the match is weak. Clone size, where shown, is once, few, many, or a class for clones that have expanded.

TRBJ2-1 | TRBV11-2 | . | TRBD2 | TGTGCCAGCAGCGAAACTAGCGGGAGAGCCCTCTACTCCTACAATGAGCAGTTCTTC | CASSETSGRALYSYNEQFF
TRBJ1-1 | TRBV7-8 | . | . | TGTGCCAGCAGCTACCGCCCCCTGATCACTGAAGCTTTCTTT | CASSYRPLITEAFF
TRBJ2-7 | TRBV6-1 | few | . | TGTGCCAGCAGTGACCGGACGCTGGCCTACGAGCAGTACTTC | CASSDRTLAYEQYF
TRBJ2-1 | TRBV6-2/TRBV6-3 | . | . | TGTGCCGGGGGATCCTACAATGAGCAGTTCTTC | CAGGSYNEQFF
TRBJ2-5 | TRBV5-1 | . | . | TGCGCCAGCAGCGCTTGGCGGGGCAGCCAAGAGACCCAGTACTTC | CASSAWRGSQETQYF
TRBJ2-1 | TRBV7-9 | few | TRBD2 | TGTGCCAGCAGGGGACTAGCGGACAATGAGCAGTTCTTC | CASRGLADNEQFF
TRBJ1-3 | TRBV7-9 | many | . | TGTGCCAGCAGCTTAACCGGAAACACCATATATTTT | CASSLTGNTIYF
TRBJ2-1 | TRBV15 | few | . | TGTGCCACCAGCAGTGCAGGGGATGAGCAGTTCTTC | CATSSAGDEQFF
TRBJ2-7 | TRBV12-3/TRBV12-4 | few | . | TGTGCCAGCAGTTTTGGGAGACAGATGAACGAGCAGTACTTC | CASSFGRQMNEQYF
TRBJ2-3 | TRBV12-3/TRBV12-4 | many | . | TGTGCCAGCAGCTCGAGAGATACGCAGTATTTT | CASSSRDTQYF
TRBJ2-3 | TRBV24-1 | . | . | TGTGCCACCAGTGAGGGAGGGACAACTAGCACAGATACGCAGTATTTT | CATSEGGTTSTDTQYF
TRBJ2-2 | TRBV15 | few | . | TGTGCCACCAGCAGAGAGATGAGGGCTAACACCGGGGAGCTGTTTTTT | CATSREMRANTGELFF
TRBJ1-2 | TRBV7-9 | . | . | TGTGCCAGCAGCTTAGGGACTGACGGCCGTGGCTACACCTTC | CASSLGTDGRGYTF
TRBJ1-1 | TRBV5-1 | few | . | TGCGCCAGCAGCTTACAGGGAAGGATGAACACTGAAGCTTTCTTT | CASSLQGRMNTEAFF
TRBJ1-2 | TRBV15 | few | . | TGTGCCACCAGCAGAGACGCCTCGAGGGGCTACACCTTC | CATSRDASRGYTF
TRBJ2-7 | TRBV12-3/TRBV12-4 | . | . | TGTGCCAGCAGACCCCCGGGGGGCAGAGGCGAGCAGTACTTC | CASRPPGGRGEQYF
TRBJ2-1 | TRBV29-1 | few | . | TGCAGCGTTAACGTACTAGGGACGGGGAGCTCCTACAATGAGCAGTTCTTC | CSVNVLGTGSSYNEQFF
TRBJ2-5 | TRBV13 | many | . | TGTGCCAGCAGCTCCACAGGGAGGGGACAAGAGACCCAGTACTTC | CASSSTGRGQETQYF
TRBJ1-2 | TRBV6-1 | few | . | TGTGCCACCCGGTACGGGGGTGGCTACACCTTC | CATRYGGGYTF
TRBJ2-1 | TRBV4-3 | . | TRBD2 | TGCGCCAGGGGGCCGGGACTAGCGACTAATGAGCAGTTCTTC | CARGPGLATNEQFF
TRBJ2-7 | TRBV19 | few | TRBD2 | TGTGCCAGTAGTAGAGCCGGGACTAGCGGATTCTCCTACGAGCAGTACTTC | CASSRAGTSGFSYEQYF
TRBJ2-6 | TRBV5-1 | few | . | TGCGCCAGCAGCTTGGCCACAGGGTCTGGGGCCAACGTCCTGACTTTC | CASSLATGSGANVLTF
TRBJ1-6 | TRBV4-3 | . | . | TGCGCCAGCAGCCAAGATAAGGAAAGCTCCTATAATTCACCCCTCCACTTT | CASSQDKESSYNSPLHF
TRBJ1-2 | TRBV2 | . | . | TGTGCCAGCAGTTGGCACAGGGACGGCTACACCTTC | CASSWHRDGYTF
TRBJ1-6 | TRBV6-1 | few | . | TGTGCCAGCAGGCCCGGGACATCGGGCCACAATTCACCCCTCCACTTT | CASRPGTSGHNSPLHF
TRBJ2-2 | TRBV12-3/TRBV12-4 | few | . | TGTGCCAGCAGAGCACAGCTTAACACCGGGGAGCTGTTTTTT | CASRAQLNTGELFF
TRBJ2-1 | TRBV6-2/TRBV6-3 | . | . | TGTGCCAGCAACAGAGGGCTTAGCAGCAATGAGCAGTTCTTC | CASNRGLSSNEQFF
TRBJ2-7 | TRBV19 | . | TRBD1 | TGTGCCAGTAGCCACGGGACAGTATCCTACGAGCAGTACTTC | CASSHGTVSYEQYF
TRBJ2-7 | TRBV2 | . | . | TGTGCCAGCAGTGAGCAGGTGCACTCCTACGAGCAGTACTTC | CASSEQVHSYEQYF
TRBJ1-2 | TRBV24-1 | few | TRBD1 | TGTGCCACCAGTGACCGCGGACAGGCAGGTTATGGCTACACCTTC | CATSDRGQAGYGYTF
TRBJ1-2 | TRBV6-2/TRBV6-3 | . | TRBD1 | TGTGCCAGCAGTTACCGGACAGGGGGTGACTATGGCTACACCTTC | CASSYRTGGDYGYTF
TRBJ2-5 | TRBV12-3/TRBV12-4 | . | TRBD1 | TGTGCCAGCAGCCCAGGGGGCTGGTGGGCTAATGAGACCCAGTACTTC | CASSPGGWWANETQYF
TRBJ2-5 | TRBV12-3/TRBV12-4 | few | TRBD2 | TGTGCCAGCAACCCTAGCGGGATATTAACGGAGACCCAGTACTTC | CASNPSGILTETQYF
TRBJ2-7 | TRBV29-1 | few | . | TGCAGCGGGGCGGGTTCTTCCGAGCAGTACTTC | CSGAGSSEQYF
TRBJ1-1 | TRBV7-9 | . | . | TGTGCCAGCAGCTTCTGGCGCTGGGGACACCTGAACACTGAAGCTTTCTTT | CASSFWRWGHLNTEAFF
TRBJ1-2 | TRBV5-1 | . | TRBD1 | TGCGCCAGCAGCTCCACGGGACAGGGGAACTATGGCTACACCTTC | CASSSTGQGNYGYTF